Listed below are T cell receptor beta chains from one sample, sequenced in a study of PD-1 blockade in mismatch repair-deficient tumors. Sequencing used immunoSEQ multiplex PCR; TCRdb keeps in-frame clones, though not all of them. Of 85,000 to 130,000 clones detected, 70% to 85% appear once; the ten largest clones hold approximately 6.8%. The material sequenced was peripheral blood, taken less than 37 weeks after starting pembrolizumab. The receptors were gathered from an adult with mismatch repair-deficient cancer. CDR3s include the opening cysteine and the closing phenylalanine or tryptophan. Fields, in order: clone size, J gene, D gene, V gene, CDR3 DNA, CDR3 protein. The D gene is left open where the match is weak. The size of a clone is reported for some rows only, either as once, few or many, or as a class for expanded clones.

abundance: NA
j_gene: TRBJ1-2
d_gene: TRBD1
v_gene: TRBV6-5
CDR3nt: TGTGCCAGCAGCCTCGGACAGGGGGCATACTATGGCTACACCTTC
CDR3aa: CASSLGQGAYYGYTF

abundance: NA
j_gene: TRBJ2-7
d_gene: NA
v_gene: TRBV18
CDR3nt: TGTGCCAGCTCACAAGCGGGCAACTCCTACGAGCAGTACTTC
CDR3aa: CASSQAGNSYEQYF

abundance: NA
j_gene: TRBJ1-2
d_gene: TRBD1
v_gene: TRBV4-3
CDR3nt: TGCGCCAGCAGCCGGGGACAGGGGGACTATGGCTACACCTTC
CDR3aa: CASSRGQGDYGYTF

abundance: NA
j_gene: TRBJ2-6
d_gene: NA
v_gene: TRBV10-3
CDR3nt: TGTGCCATCAGTGGGGGCGGTTACTCTGGGGCCAACGTCCTGACTTTC
CDR3aa: CAISGGGYSGANVLTF

abundance: NA
j_gene: TRBJ2-5
d_gene: TRBD2
v_gene: TRBV13
CDR3nt: TGTGCCAGCAGCTCAGATAGCGGGAGGCAAGAGACCCAGTACTTC
CDR3aa: CASSSDSGRQETQYF

abundance: NA
j_gene: TRBJ2-5
d_gene: TRBD2
v_gene: TRBV5-4
CDR3nt: TGTGCCAGCAGCCCGGGACTACAAGAGACCCAGTACTTC
CDR3aa: CASSPGLQETQYF

abundance: NA
j_gene: TRBJ2-1
d_gene: TRBD2
v_gene: TRBV29-1
CDR3nt: TGCAGCGTTGAAGGGAAGACTAGCGGGAGCCGGGGCAGCAATGAGCAGTTCTTC
CDR3aa: CSVEGKTSGSRGSNEQFF

abundance: NA
j_gene: TRBJ1-1
d_gene: TRBD1
v_gene: TRBV6-6
CDR3nt: TGTGCCAGCAGGGGGGGGACAGAGAGGGCTTTCTTT
CDR3aa: CASRGGTERAFF

abundance: NA
j_gene: TRBJ2-5
d_gene: TRBD2
v_gene: TRBV5-4
CDR3nt: TGTGCCAGCAGCTTGGCCAGCGGGAGGGCCGGTGAGACCCAGTACTTC
CDR3aa: CASSLASGRAGETQYF

abundance: NA
j_gene: TRBJ1-3
d_gene: NA
v_gene: TRBV19
CDR3nt: TGTGCCAGTCTCGCCCAGGGATACTCTGGAAACACCATATATTTT
CDR3aa: CASLAQGYSGNTIYF

abundance: NA
j_gene: TRBJ2-1
d_gene: NA
v_gene: TRBV11-2
CDR3nt: TGTGCCAGCAGCGCTTACAATGAGCAGTTCTTC
CDR3aa: CASSAYNEQFF

abundance: NA
j_gene: TRBJ1-4
d_gene: NA
v_gene: TRBV28
CDR3nt: TGTGCCACCGGGGGGGGTAATGAAAAACTGTTTTTT
CDR3aa: CATGGGNEKLFF

abundance: once
j_gene: TRBJ2-7
d_gene: TRBD2
v_gene: TRBV6-5
CDR3nt: TGTGCCAGCAGTGGGCTAGCGGGATACTACGAGCAGTACTTC
CDR3aa: CASSGLAGYYEQYF

abundance: NA
j_gene: TRBJ2-7
d_gene: NA
v_gene: TRBV10-2
CDR3nt: TGCGCCAGCAGGGACATGGGACACCTAAGCTCCTACGAGCAGTACTTC
CDR3aa: CASRDMGHLSSYEQYF

abundance: NA
j_gene: TRBJ2-7
d_gene: TRBD2
v_gene: TRBV19
CDR3nt: TGTGCCAGTAGTAGGGCTAGCGGGACCTCCTACGAGCAGTACTTC
CDR3aa: CASSRASGTSYEQYF

abundance: NA
j_gene: TRBJ2-2
d_gene: TRBD2
v_gene: TRBV7-9
CDR3nt: TGTGCCAGCAGCCCCCGGGAGAATAGCGGGAGCGCCGGGGAGCTGTTTTTT
CDR3aa: CASSPRENSGSAGELFF

abundance: NA
j_gene: TRBJ2-1
d_gene: TRBD2
v_gene: TRBV7-3
CDR3nt: TGTGCCAGCAGTCGATCTAGCGGGGGGTCCTACAATGAGCAGTTCTTC
CDR3aa: CASSRSSGGSYNEQFF

abundance: once
j_gene: TRBJ2-7
d_gene: NA
v_gene: TRBV7-2
CDR3nt: TGTGCCAGCAGCTTAGTGTCGGCCGTGGACTATTTCGAGCAGTACTTC
CDR3aa: CASSLVSAVDYFEQYF

abundance: NA
j_gene: TRBJ2-4
d_gene: TRBD2
v_gene: TRBV18
CDR3nt: TGTGCCAGCTCGGGACTAGTGCAAAACATTCAGTACTTC
CDR3aa: CASSGLVQNIQYF

abundance: NA
j_gene: TRBJ2-2
d_gene: NA
v_gene: TRBV11-3
CDR3nt: TGTGCCAGCACTTGCAATCGGTACACCGGGGAGCTGTTTTTT
CDR3aa: CASTCNRYTGELFF

abundance: NA
j_gene: TRBJ2-6
d_gene: NA
v_gene: TRBV6-6
CDR3nt: TGTGCCAGCATCCCGACTGACTACTCTGGTGCCAACGTCCTGACTTTC
CDR3aa: CASIPTDYSGANVLTF

abundance: NA
j_gene: TRBJ2-5
d_gene: NA
v_gene: TRBV30
CDR3nt: TGTGCCTGGACTAGACAAGAGACCCAGTACTTC
CDR3aa: CAWTRQETQYF

abundance: once
j_gene: TRBJ2-4
d_gene: NA
v_gene: TRBV14
CDR3nt: TGTGCCAGCAGCCCAAACGACGGTGGCATTCAGTACTTC
CDR3aa: CASSPNDGGIQYF

abundance: once
j_gene: TRBJ1-3
d_gene: TRBD1
v_gene: TRBV5-8
CDR3nt: TGTGCCAGCAGCTTGAACCGACAGGGAGGCCTCCTTGGAAACACCATATATTTT
CDR3aa: CASSLNRQGGLLGNTIYF

abundance: once
j_gene: TRBJ2-5
d_gene: TRBD2
v_gene: TRBV5-1
CDR3nt: TGCGCCAGCAGCTTGGATGTTAGCGGGTCTCAAGAGACCCAGTACTTC
CDR3aa: CASSLDVSGSQETQYF

abundance: few
j_gene: TRBJ2-1
d_gene: NA
v_gene: TRBV5-4
CDR3nt: TGTGCCAGCAGCCCCGTGGTAGTGGGAGAGAATGAGCAGTTCTTC
CDR3aa: CASSPVVVGENEQFF

abundance: NA
j_gene: TRBJ2-1
d_gene: NA
v_gene: TRBV19
CDR3nt: TGTGCCAGTAGCTCCATCACAGGGAATCACAATGAGCAGTTCTTC
CDR3aa: CASSSITGNHNEQFF

abundance: NA
j_gene: TRBJ1-2
d_gene: NA
v_gene: TRBV14
CDR3nt: TGTGCCAGCAGCCAAGATTTTGGGCAGGGAGTTGGCTATGGCTACACCTTC
CDR3aa: CASSQDFGQGVGYGYTF

abundance: NA
j_gene: TRBJ2-2
d_gene: TRBD2
v_gene: TRBV13
CDR3nt: TGTGCCAGCTCAACGGGAGGGTTGGGCACCGGGGAGCTGTTTTTT
CDR3aa: CASSTGGLGTGELFF

abundance: NA
j_gene: TRBJ1-2
d_gene: NA
v_gene: TRBV4-1
CDR3nt: TGCGCCAGCAGCCAAGACTTAGGGAATGGGGGCTACACCTTC
CDR3aa: CASSQDLGNGGYTF

abundance: NA
j_gene: TRBJ1-1
d_gene: NA
v_gene: TRBV10-1
CDR3nt: TGCGCCAGCCCCCACCCTGGGGACACTGAAGCTTTCTTT
CDR3aa: CASPHPGDTEAFF

abundance: once
j_gene: TRBJ2-2
d_gene: NA
v_gene: TRBV19
CDR3nt: TGTGCCAGTAGCCCACAGGGTCGGCGTAACACCGGGGAGCTGTTTTTT
CDR3aa: CASSPQGRRNTGELFF

abundance: NA
j_gene: TRBJ2-1
d_gene: TRBD1
v_gene: TRBV4-1
CDR3nt: TGCGCCAGCAGCCAAGTCGCCCGTGGGACAGGGCCTGAGCAGTTCTTC
CDR3aa: CASSQVARGTGPEQFF

abundance: NA
j_gene: TRBJ2-2
d_gene: TRBD2
v_gene: TRBV28
CDR3nt: TGTGCCAGCAGTGATGGGACTAGCGGAACCGGGGAGCTGTTTTTT
CDR3aa: CASSDGTSGTGELFF

abundance: NA
j_gene: TRBJ1-2
d_gene: TRBD1
v_gene: TRBV19
CDR3nt: TGTGCCAGTAGTATAGTACAGGGGCCCTCCTATGGCTACACCTTC
CDR3aa: CASSIVQGPSYGYTF

abundance: once
j_gene: TRBJ2-7
d_gene: NA
v_gene: TRBV5-6
CDR3nt: TGTGCCAGCAGCCTTTCAAGGCCTCTTGCCTACGAGCAGTACTTC
CDR3aa: CASSLSRPLAYEQYF

abundance: NA
j_gene: TRBJ2-3
d_gene: NA
v_gene: TRBV5-1
CDR3nt: TGCGCCAGCAGCCCCGACCTCACAGATACGCAGTATTTT
CDR3aa: CASSPDLTDTQYF

abundance: NA
j_gene: TRBJ2-3
d_gene: TRBD2
v_gene: TRBV30
CDR3nt: TGTGCCTGGAGTGTAGCGGGAGACACAGATACGCAGTATTTT
CDR3aa: CAWSVAGDTDTQYF

abundance: NA
j_gene: TRBJ1-2
d_gene: NA
v_gene: TRBV11-1
CDR3nt: TGTGCCAGCAGCTTAGACGGACGGAGCTATGGCTACACCTTC
CDR3aa: CASSLDGRSYGYTF

abundance: NA
j_gene: TRBJ1-2
d_gene: NA
v_gene: TRBV30
CDR3nt: TGTGCCTGGAGTCGACAAACCCCCGGGACGACGAATGGCTACACCTTC
CDR3aa: CAWSRQTPGTTNGYTF

abundance: once
j_gene: TRBJ2-7
d_gene: NA
v_gene: TRBV12-5
CDR3nt: TGTGCTAGTGGTTTGGTACTTGCAGGAGACACCTACGAGCAGTACTTC
CDR3aa: CASGLVLAGDTYEQYF

abundance: NA
j_gene: TRBJ2-2
d_gene: NA
v_gene: TRBV10-1
CDR3nt: TGCGCCAGCAGTGAGTGGTTCACCGGGGAGCTGTTTTTT
CDR3aa: CASSEWFTGELFF

abundance: few
j_gene: TRBJ1-3
d_gene: NA
v_gene: TRBV7-8
CDR3nt: TGTGCCAGCAGCCCCCGGAGCGTCTCTGGAAACACCATATATTTT
CDR3aa: CASSPRSVSGNTIYF

abundance: NA
j_gene: TRBJ2-6
d_gene: NA
v_gene: TRBV18
CDR3nt: TGTGCCAGCTCACCAGACACCTCTGGGGCCAACGTCCTGACTTTC
CDR3aa: CASSPDTSGANVLTF

abundance: NA
j_gene: TRBJ2-2
d_gene: NA
v_gene: TRBV7-2
CDR3nt: TGTGCCAGCAGTCAGAGGGCGGGAACGAACACCGGGGAGCTGTTTTTT
CDR3aa: CASSQRAGTNTGELFF

abundance: NA
j_gene: TRBJ1-2
d_gene: TRBD1
v_gene: TRBV11-2
CDR3nt: TGTGCCAGCACCGGGGAGGACAGGATTAACTATGGCTACACCTTC
CDR3aa: CASTGEDRINYGYTF

abundance: NA
j_gene: TRBJ1-5
d_gene: NA
v_gene: TRBV6-1
CDR3nt: TGTGCCAGCATAAGTGGGGACGGGTACAATCAGCCCCAGCATTTT
CDR3aa: CASISGDGYNQPQHF

abundance: NA
j_gene: TRBJ1-2
d_gene: NA
v_gene: TRBV7-9
CDR3nt: TGTGCCAGCAGCTTAGGGTCCAGTTACTATGGCTACACCTTC
CDR3aa: CASSLGSSYYGYTF